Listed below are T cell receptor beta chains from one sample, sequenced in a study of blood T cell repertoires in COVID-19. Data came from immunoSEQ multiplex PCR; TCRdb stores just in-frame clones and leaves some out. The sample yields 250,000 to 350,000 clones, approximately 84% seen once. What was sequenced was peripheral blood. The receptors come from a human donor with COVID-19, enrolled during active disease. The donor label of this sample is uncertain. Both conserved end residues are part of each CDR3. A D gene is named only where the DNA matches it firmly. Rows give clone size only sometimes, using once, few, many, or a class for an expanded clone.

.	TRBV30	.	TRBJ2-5	TGTGCCTGGAGTGAGACACAGGAGACCCAGTACTTC	CAWSETQETQYF
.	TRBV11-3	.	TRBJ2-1	TGTGCCAGCAGCTTAGGCCTAATCGGGGGCAATGAGCAGTTCTTC	CASSLGLIGGNEQFF
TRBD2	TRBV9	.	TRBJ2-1	TGTGCCAGCACCCCCGACCTAGCGGGGAACGTATACAATGAGCAGTTCTTC	CASTPDLAGNVYNEQFF
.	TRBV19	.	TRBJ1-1	TGTGCCAGTAGTATCCCCTCAGGGGCGAACACTGAAGCTTTCTTT	CASSIPSGANTEAFF
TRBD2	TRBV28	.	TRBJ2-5	TGTGCCAGCAGTTTTACTAGCGGGGGACAAGAGACCCAGTACTTC	CASSFTSGGQETQYF
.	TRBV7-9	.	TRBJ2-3	TGTGCCACCGAGCGGGCTGAATTCACAGATACGCAGTATTTT	CATERAEFTDTQYF
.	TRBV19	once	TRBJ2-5	TGTGCCAGTAGTATAGGGGGAGCGGACCAAGAGACCCAGTACTTC	CASSIGGADQETQYF
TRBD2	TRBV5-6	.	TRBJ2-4	TGTGCCAGCAGCTATAAGACTAGCGGGAGAGGTTTGAACATTCAGTACTTC	CASSYKTSGRGLNIQYF
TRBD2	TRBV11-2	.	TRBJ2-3	TGTGCCAGCAGCCGTAGCGGGAGGGATTCAGATACGCAGTATTTT	CASSRSGRDSDTQYF
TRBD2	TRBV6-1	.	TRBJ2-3	TGTGCCAGCAGTGAATTCGGACTAGTAGGAGATACGCAGTATTTT	CASSEFGLVGDTQYF
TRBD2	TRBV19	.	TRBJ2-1	TGTGCCAGTACCGAATCCTCACCGGGACTAGCGGGAACCGCCGCGGATGAGCAGTTCTTC	CASTESSPGLAGTAADEQFF
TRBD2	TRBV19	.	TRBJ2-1	TGTGCCAGTAGTGTCACCATGGGGGAGGGCTTATACAATGAGCAGTTCTTC	CASSVTMGEGLYNEQFF
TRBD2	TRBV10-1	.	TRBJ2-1	TGCGCCAGCAGTGATTGGTCACTAGCGGGAGGCGATGAGCAGTTCTTC	CASSDWSLAGGDEQFF
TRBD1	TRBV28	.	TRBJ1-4	TGTGCCAGCAGATTTACCGGGACAGGGGACGAAGAAAAACTGTTTTTT	CASRFTGTGDEEKLFF
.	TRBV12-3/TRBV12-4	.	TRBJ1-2	TGTGCCAGCAGTTTAAGTCGGTTCTATGGCTACACCTTC	CASSLSRFYGYTF
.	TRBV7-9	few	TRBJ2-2	TGTGCCAGCAGCTCCCTATCCGGGGGAACGAACACCGGGGAGCTGTTTTTT	CASSSLSGGTNTGELFF
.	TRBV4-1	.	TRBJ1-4	TGCGCCAGCAGCCAAGAACCGACGGGTGGGAATGAAAAACTGTTTTTT	CASSQEPTGGNEKLFF
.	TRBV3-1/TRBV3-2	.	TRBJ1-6	TGTGCCAGCAGCCAAGGACAGGTTAATTCACCCCTCCACTTT	CASSQGQVNSPLHF
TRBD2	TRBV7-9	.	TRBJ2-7	TGTGCCAGCAGCTCGACCGTAGCGGGGGGCTACGAGCAGTACTTC	CASSSTVAGGYEQYF
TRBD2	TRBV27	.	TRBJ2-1	TGTGCCAGCAGTTTATCCTCGCGGGGGGTTTACAATGAGCAGTTCTTC	CASSLSSRGVYNEQFF
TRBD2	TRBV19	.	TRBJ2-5	TGTGCCAGTAGCCGAGCGGGAGTTGGGGAGACCCAGTACTTC	CASSRAGVGETQYF
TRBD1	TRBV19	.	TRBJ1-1	TGTGCCAGTAGTATCTCTCAGGGGGGCACTGAAGCTTTCTTT	CASSISQGGTEAFF
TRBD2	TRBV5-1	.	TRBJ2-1	TGCGCCAGCAGCTTGGAACTAGCGGGTTACAATGAGCAGTTCTTC	CASSLELAGYNEQFF
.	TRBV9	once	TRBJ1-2	TGTGCCAGCAGCGTAGACAGAAACTATGGCTACACCTTC	CASSVDRNYGYTF
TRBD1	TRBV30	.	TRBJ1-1	TGTGCCTGGAGTGGGGGGACAGGGAACACTGAAGCTTTCTTT	CAWSGGTGNTEAFF
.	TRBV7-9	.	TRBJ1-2	TGTGCCAGCAGCTTATACCCCCCCGGGTATGGCTACACCTTC	CASSLYPPGYGYTF
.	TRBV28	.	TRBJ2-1	TGTGCCAGCAGACCGGCTAGCGCGGCCTACAATGAGCAGTTCTTC	CASRPASAAYNEQFF
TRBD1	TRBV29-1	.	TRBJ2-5	TGCAGCGTGGAACACCGGGACAGGGGGCAAGAGACCCAGTACTTC	CSVEHRDRGQETQYF
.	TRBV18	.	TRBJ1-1	TGTGCCAGCTCACCACGGGCAGGGGAGGGGACTGAAGCTTTCTTT	CASSPRAGEGTEAFF
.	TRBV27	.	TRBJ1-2	TGTGCCAGCAGCCCCTCGGCGGGGGTGCGGGGCTACACCTTC	CASSPSAGVRGYTF
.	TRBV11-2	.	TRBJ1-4	TGTGCCAGCAGCTTCGGGTCTCTAGTTACCTCGAATGAAAAACTGTTTTTT	CASSFGSLVTSNEKLFF
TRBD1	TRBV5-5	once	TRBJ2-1	TGTGCCAGCAGCCTAAGCCCCGGGACAGGGAGCCCCAGGGGATACAATGAGCAGTTCTTC	CASSLSPGTGSPRGYNEQFF
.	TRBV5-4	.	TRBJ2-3	TGTGCCAGCAGCAGCGGGCTAGCGAGCACAGATACGCAGTATTTT	CASSSGLASTDTQYF
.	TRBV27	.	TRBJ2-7	TGTGCCAGCAGTTTATTCAGAGGGACTGATCGACTCTACGAGCAGTACTTC	CASSLFRGTDRLYEQYF
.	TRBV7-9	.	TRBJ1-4	TGTGCCAGCAGCCTCGATGCGGGGGGAAGGAAACTGTTTTTT	CASSLDAGGRKLFF
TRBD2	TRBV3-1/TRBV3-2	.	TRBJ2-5	TGTGCCAGCAGCCAAGGGACGGCTAGCGGGATCCAAGAGACCCAGTACTTC	CASSQGTASGIQETQYF
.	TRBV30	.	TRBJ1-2	TGTGCCTGGAGCCAGTTAGGAGGGCTCTATGGCTACACCTTC	CAWSQLGGLYGYTF
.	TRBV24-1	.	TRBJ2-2	TGTGCCACGGCGCGAGGCGGGAACACCGGGGAGCTGTTTTTT	CATARGGNTGELFF
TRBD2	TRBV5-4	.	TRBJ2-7	TGTGCCAGCAGGGCTAGCGGATCCAGCCCATACGAGCAGTACTTC	CASRASGSSPYEQYF
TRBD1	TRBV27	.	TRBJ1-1	TGTGCCAGCAGTCCATGGGACAGGAACACTGAAGCTTTCTTT	CASSPWDRNTEAFF
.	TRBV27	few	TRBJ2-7	TGTGCCAGCAGCCGTTCTCTTGGGAGAGGGCCCAACGAGCAGTACTTC	CASSRSLGRGPNEQYF
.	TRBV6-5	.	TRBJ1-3	TGTGCCAGCAGTAGGAACAGGATTTCTGGAAACACCATATATTTT	CASSRNRISGNTIYF
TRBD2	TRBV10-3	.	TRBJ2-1	TGTGCCATCAGTGGAGGGACTAGTCAGGGCAATGAGCAGTTCTTC	CAISGGTSQGNEQFF
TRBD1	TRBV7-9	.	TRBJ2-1	TGTGCCAGCAGCCTAACAGGGGGCTCCTACAATGAGCAGTTCTTC	CASSLTGGSYNEQFF
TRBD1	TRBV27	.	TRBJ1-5	TGTGCCAGCAGCCCAGTGTTTGGACAGGGGAGGGACCAGCCCCAGCATTTT	CASSPVFGQGRDQPQHF
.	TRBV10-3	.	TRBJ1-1	TGTGCCATCAGTGAGGAGGCTTCGGTGAACACTGAAGCTTTCTTT	CAISEEASVNTEAFF
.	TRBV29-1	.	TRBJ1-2	TGCAGCGTGACCGGACAGTACTCTAACTATGGCTACACCTTC	CSVTGQYSNYGYTF
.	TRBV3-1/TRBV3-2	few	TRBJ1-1	TGTGCCAGCAGCCACGGGGGGCCCGGCACTGAAGCTTTCTTT	CASSHGGPGTEAFF
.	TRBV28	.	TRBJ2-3	TGTGCCAGCACTGGCGGGGTCCGACCAGATACGCAGTATTTT	CASTGGVRPDTQYF
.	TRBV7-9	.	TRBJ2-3	TGTGCCAGCAGCCCCGCAGAAAGCACAGATACGCAGTATTTT	CASSPAESTDTQYF
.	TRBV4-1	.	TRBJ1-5	TGCGCCAGCAGCCAAGAACATTCGTATAGCAATCAGCCCCAGCATTTT	CASSQEHSYSNQPQHF
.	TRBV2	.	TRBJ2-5	TGTGCCAGCCGGGGCCTGGAGGGAGAGACCCAGTACTTC	CASRGLEGETQYF
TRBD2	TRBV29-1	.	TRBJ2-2	TGCAGCGTTTCTAGCGGGACCGGGGAGCTGTTTTTT	CSVSSGTGELFF
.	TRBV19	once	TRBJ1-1	TGTGCCAGTAGTATAGCAACACGCATGAACACTGAAGCTTTCTTT	CASSIATRMNTEAFF
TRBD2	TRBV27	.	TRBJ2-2	TGTGCCAGCAGGAAAGGAACGGCGGGAGGGTCTGCCGGGGAGCTGTTTTTT	CASRKGTAGGSAGELFF
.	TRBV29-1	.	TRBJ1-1	TGCAGCGCTCCAACGGAGGGTAGCGCTGAAGCTTTCTTT	CSAPTEGSAEAFF
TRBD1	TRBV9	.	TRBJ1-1	TGTGCCAGCAGCGAGACAGGGGGGAACACTGAAGCTTTCTTT	CASSETGGNTEAFF
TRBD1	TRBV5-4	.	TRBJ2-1	TGTGCCAGCAGCCGACCGGGACAGGGTGTCGATGAGCAGTTCTTC	CASSRPGQGVDEQFF
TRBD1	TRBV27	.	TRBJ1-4	TGTGCCAGCAGTTTTTTCGGAGGTGGACAGGAAAATGAAAAACTGTTTTTT	CASSFFGGGQENEKLFF